The T cell receptor beta chain under discussion was sequenced for a study of T cell changes during pregnancy in multiple sclerosis. Germline CDR1 is SEHNR and CDR2 is FQNEAQ (reference sequence). The J segment lost 9 bases and the V segment lost 5 bases, leaving 10 bases of the junction unmatched. CDR3 size: 15 residues. Produced via immunoSEQ multiplex PCR; TCRdb's table is partial and in-frame only. Of approximately 90,000 clones in the sample, roughly nine tenths were seen once. The rearrangement links TRBV7-9 to TRBJ2-1; 10 bases line up with TRBD2. The sequence was obtained from a female donor in good health, enrolled as a control in a pregnancy study. Sample: peripheral blood, taken after pregnancy. The CDR3 protein is CASSPGASGGLEQFF. In DNA form, the CDR3 reads TGTGCCAGCAGCCCCGGGGCTAGCGGGGGACTTGAGCAGTTCTTC.